This TCR beta chain appears in the sequencing data of a study of TIL therapy for anti-PD-1-resistant metastatic lung cancer. Overall study context: Four tumors were EGFR-mutant and two were ALK-rearranged.

Specified time point: pre-treatment sample, taken before nivolumab and TIL therapy. Tumor tissue came from excised metastases, mostly pleural nodules or supraclavicular lymph nodes. The libraries were made with immunoSEQ v3. TCRdb keeps only in-frame clones here, not all; method: immunoSEQ multiplex PCR. The table records 50,000 to 60,000 clones, about two thirds of them present only once. Germline V gives CDR1 MDHEN, CDR2 SYDVKM. V was clipped by 4 bases and J by 1 base, with 11 bases between them. This CDR3 contains 15 residues. The sequence was obtained from a person between 30 and 80 years old with non-small cell lung cancer. This chain joins TRBV28 and TRBJ1-5; D gene unclear. Source: tumor tissue, taken at baseline. CDR3 residues: CASSWSKGSNQPQHF. The CDR3 region has the DNA TGTGCCAGCAGTTGGAGTAAGGGAAGCAATCAGCCCCAGCATTTT. Together with reference TRBV28 and TRBJ1-5, the CDR3 gives the full variable domain: DVKVTQSSRYLVKRTGEKVFLECVQDMDHENMFWYRQDPGLGLRLIYFSYDVKMKEKGDIPEGYSVSREKKERFSLILESASTNQTSMYLCASSWSKGSNQPQHFGDGTRLSIL.